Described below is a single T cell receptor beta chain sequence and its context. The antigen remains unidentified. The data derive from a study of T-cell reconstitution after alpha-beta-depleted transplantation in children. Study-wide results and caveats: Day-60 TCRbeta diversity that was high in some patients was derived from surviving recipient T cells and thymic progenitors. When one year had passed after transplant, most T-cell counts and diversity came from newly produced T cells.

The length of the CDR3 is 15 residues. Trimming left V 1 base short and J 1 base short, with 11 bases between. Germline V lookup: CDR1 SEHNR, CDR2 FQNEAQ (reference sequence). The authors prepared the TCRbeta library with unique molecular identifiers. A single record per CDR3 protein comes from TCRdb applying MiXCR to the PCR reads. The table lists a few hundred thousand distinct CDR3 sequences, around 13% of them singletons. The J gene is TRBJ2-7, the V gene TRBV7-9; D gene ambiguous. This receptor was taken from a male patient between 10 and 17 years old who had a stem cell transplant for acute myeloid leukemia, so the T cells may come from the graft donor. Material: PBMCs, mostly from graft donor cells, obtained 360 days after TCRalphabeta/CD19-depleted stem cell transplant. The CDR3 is CASSLGDTLSYEQYF. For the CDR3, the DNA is TGTGCCAGCAGCTTAGGTGACACCTTGTCCTACGAGCAGTACTTC.